This is a list of T cell receptor beta chains from one sample in a study of OX40 agonist ivuxolimab in advanced cancers. TCRdb keeps only in-frame clones here, not all; method: immunoSEQ multiplex PCR. The sample records over 45,000 clones, under 85% being singletons. The sample in question was CD4+ or CD8+ T cells sorted from blood, obtained in a trial of the OX40 agonist ivuxolimab. The receptors were sampled from an adult with an advanced solid tumor such as melanoma, head and neck, liver or kidney cancer. CDR3s include the opening cysteine and the closing phenylalanine or tryptophan. Each record gives: clone size, D gene, V gene, J gene, CDR3 protein, CDR3 DNA. D genes are given only for firm matches. Not all rows give a size; the values are once, few, many and, for expanded clones, a class.

NA,NA,TRBV5-1,TRBJ2-3,CASSLAGSVDTQYF,TGCGCCAGCAGCTTGGCCGGGTCAGTCGATACGCAGTATTTT
NA,NA,TRBV19,TRBJ2-4,CASSIGWGLHGAPRETIQYF,TGTGCCAGTAGTATAGGGTGGGGGCTCCACGGGGCTCCCAGGGAGACCATTCAGTACTTC
NA,NA,TRBV19,TRBJ2-6,CASSTRRGSGANVLTF,TGTGCCAGTAGTACGCGTAGGGGGTCAGGGGCCAACGTCCTGACTTTC
NA,TRBD1,TRBV19,TRBJ2-1,CASSMGQGENEQFF,TGTGCCAGTAGTATGGGACAGGGGGAGAATGAGCAGTTCTTC
few,NA,TRBV6-5,TRBJ2-1,CASSPSGEGPNEQFF,TGTGCCAGCAGTCCCTCAGGGGAGGGCCCCAATGAGCAGTTCTTC
NA,TRBD2,TRBV5-4,TRBJ2-1,CASSQGRLAGVSFF,TGTGCCAGCAGTCAAGGCCGACTAGCGGGAGTTTCTTTCTTC
NA,TRBD2,TRBV5-6,TRBJ2-4,CASSLKLAGAAKNIQYF,TGTGCCAGCAGCCTGAAACTAGCGGGAGCCGCCAAAAACATTCAGTACTTC
NA,NA,TRBV6-5,TRBJ1-4,CASSVGGAHEKLFF,TGTGCCAGCAGTGTAGGAGGTGCTCATGAAAAACTGTTTTTT
NA,TRBD2,TRBV2,TRBJ2-1,CASRGTSGYNEQFF,TGTGCCAGCAGAGGGACTAGCGGTTACAATGAGCAGTTCTTC
NA,TRBD1,TRBV18,TRBJ2-7,CASSPPGQVPEQYF,TGTGCCAGCTCACCCCCGGGACAGGTTCCCGAGCAGTACTTC
NA,NA,TRBV5-4,TRBJ2-5,CASSLFGAAAQETQYF,TGTGCCAGCAGCTTGTTTGGGGCCGCCGCCCAAGAGACCCAGTACTTC